This TCR beta chain is from a study of blood T cell repertoires in COVID-19. Germline V CDR1 and CDR2: SGHRS, YFSETQ. The CDR3 is 16 amino acids. Trimming shortened V by 0 bases and J by 4 bases, and 11 bases separated the two germline ends. Categorization into cohorts depended on clinical history that participants reported. The recovered donors of Cohort 3 showed two negative PCRs, clearance, or symptom resolution. Sequencing used immunoSEQ multiplex PCR; TCRdb keeps in-frame clones, though not all of them. Among roughly 250,000 clones, approximately 86% were seen once, and the ten largest hold about 1.6%. This clone was seen just once.

The rearrangement joins TRBV5-1 to TRBJ2-6; TRBD2 is a possible D gene (6 bases). The sequenced sample was PBMCs or T cells enriched from blood (not recorded which). The sequence was collected from a woman in her forties or fifties who had recovered from COVID-19. The CDR3: CASSLVGGAGANVLTF. CDR3 in DNA: TGCGCCAGCAGCTTGGTTGGAGGGGCCGGGGCCAACGTCCTGACTTTC.